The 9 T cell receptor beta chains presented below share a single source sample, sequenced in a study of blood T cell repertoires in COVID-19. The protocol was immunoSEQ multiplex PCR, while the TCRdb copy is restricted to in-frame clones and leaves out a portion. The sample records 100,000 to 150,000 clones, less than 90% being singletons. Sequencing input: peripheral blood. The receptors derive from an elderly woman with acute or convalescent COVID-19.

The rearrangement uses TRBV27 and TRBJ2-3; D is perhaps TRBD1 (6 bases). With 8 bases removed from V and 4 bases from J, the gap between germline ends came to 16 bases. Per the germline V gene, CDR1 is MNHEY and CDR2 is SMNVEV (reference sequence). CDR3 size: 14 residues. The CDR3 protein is CASVDRKGADTQYF. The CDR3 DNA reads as TGTGCCAGCGTCGACAGGAAAGGGGCAGATACGCAGTATTTT.

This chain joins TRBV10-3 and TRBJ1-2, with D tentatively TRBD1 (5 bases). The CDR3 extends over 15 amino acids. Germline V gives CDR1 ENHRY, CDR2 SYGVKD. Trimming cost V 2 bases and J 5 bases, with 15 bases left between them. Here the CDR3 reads CAISEPARQLYGYTF. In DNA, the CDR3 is TGTGCCATCAGTGAGCCCGCTAGACAGCTATATGGCTACACCTTC.

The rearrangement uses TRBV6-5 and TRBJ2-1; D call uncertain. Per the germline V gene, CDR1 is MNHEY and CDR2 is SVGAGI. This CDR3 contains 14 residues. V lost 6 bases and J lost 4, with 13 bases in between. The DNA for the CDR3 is TGTGCCAGCAGGCTCAGGTTACAGTACAATGAGCAGTTCTTC. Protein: CASRLRLQYNEQFF.

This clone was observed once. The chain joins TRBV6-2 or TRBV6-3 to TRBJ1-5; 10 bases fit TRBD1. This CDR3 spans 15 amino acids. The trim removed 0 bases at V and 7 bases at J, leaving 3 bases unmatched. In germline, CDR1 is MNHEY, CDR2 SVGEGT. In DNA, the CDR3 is TGTGCCAGCAGTTACTCTACGACAGGGGGCCAGCCCCAGCATTTT. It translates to CASSYSTTGGQPQHF.

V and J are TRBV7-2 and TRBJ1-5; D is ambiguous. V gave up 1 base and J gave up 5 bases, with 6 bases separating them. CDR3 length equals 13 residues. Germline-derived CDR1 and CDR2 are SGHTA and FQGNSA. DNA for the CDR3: TGTGCCAGCAGCTTAGGACGGGATCAGCCCCAGCATTTT. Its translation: CASSLGRDQPQHF. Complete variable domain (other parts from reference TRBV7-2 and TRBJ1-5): GAGVSQSPSNKVTEKGKDVELRCDPISGHTALYWYRQSLGQGLEFLIYFQGNSAPDKSGLPSDRFSAERTGGSVSTLTIQRTQQEDSAVYLCASSLGRDQPQHFGDGTRLSIL.

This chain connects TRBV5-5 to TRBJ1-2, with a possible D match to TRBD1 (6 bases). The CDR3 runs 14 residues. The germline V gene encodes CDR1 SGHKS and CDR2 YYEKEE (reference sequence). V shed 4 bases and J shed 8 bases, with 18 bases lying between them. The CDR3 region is CASSNSNRVSGYTF. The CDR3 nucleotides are TGTGCCAGCAGCAACAGCAACAGGGTATCCGGCTACACCTTC.

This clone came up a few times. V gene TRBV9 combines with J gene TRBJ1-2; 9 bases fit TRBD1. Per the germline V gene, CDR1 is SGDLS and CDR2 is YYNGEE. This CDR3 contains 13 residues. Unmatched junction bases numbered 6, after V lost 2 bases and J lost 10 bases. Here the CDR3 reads CASSVGTGFHYTF. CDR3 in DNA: TGTGCCAGCAGCGTGGGGACAGGGTTTCACTACACCTTC.

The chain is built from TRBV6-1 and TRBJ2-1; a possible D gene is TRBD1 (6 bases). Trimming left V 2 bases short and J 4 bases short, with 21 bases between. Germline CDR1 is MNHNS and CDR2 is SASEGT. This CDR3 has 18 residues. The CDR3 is CASSEWALGGHPYNEQFF. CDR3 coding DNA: TGTGCCAGCAGTGAATGGGCGTTAGGGGGACACCCTTACAATGAGCAGTTCTTC.

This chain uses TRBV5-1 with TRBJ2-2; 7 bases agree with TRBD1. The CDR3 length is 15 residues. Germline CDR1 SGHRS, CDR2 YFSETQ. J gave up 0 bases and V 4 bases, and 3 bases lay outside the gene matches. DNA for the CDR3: TGCGCCAGCAGCAAGGGGGCCCCGAACACCGGGGAGCTGTTTTTT. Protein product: CASSKGAPNTGELFF.